This TCR beta chain came from a study of shared clonotypes between healthy human individuals. Study-wide background: Three plates were used per donor for CD4 naive, three for CD4 memory, two for CD8 naive and one for CD8 memory.

Comments on this clone: Its specificity is not known.

Only in-frame clones appear in the TCRdb table, and some are missing; sequencing was by immunoSEQ multiplex PCR. The data contain about 1 million clones, roughly 70% of them singletons. General study results and limits: Relative to memory subsets, naive subsets generally showed larger estimated richness.

This CDR3 has 14 residues. The V end was cut by 8 bases, the J end by 0 bases, with 14 bases between. Germline-derived CDR1 and CDR2 are MNHNY and SVGAGI (reference sequence). The chain recombines TRBV6-6 with TRBJ2-7, with D possibly TRBD1 on 6 matching bases. The sequenced material came from memory CD4+ T cells sorted from blood. The subset is: CD45RA-negative fraction. The TCR was taken from a man aged 18-30 years in good health. In DNA form, the CDR3 reads TGTGCCAGCGCCGGGACACAGAGCTCCTACGAGCAGTACTTC. It yields the protein CASAGTQSSYEQYF.